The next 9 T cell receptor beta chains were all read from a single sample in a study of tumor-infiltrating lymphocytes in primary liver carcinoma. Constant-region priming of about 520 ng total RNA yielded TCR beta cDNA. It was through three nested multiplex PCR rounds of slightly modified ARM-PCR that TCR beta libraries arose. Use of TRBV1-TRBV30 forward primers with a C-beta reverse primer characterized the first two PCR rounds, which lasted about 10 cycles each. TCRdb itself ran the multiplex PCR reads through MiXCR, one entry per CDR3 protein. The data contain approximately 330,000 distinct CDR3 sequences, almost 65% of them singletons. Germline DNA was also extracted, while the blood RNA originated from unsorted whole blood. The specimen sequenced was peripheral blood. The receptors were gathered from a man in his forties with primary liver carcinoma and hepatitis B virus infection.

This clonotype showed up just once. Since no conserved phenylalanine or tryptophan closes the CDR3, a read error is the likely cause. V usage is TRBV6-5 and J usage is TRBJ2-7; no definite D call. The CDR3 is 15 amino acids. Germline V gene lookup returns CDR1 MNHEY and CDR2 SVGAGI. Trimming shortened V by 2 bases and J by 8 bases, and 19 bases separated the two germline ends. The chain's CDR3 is CASSYGVGSRYKQYL. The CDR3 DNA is TGTGCCAGCAGTTACGGGGTTGGTAGCCGGTACAAGCAGTACCTC.

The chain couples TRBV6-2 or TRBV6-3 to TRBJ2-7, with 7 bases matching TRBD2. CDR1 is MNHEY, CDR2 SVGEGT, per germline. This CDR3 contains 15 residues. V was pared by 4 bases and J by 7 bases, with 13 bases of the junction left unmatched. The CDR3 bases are TGTGCCAGCAGTTGCCGCGGCGGGAGTCAAACTGAGCAGTACTTC. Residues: CASSCRGGSQTEQYF.

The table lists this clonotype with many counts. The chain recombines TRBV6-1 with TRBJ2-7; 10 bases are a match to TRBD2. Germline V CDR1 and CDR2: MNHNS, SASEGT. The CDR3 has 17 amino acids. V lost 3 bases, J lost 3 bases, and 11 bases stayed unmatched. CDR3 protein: CASSDFGLAGVFYEQYF. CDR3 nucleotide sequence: TGTGCCAGCAGTGACTTCGGGCTAGCGGGAGTTTTCTACGAGCAGTACTTC.

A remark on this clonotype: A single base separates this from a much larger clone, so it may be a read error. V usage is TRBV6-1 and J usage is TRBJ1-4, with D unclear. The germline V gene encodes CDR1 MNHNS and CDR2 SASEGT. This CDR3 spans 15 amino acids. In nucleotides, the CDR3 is TGTGCCAGCAGTGACTTCGGAGGGCCCACTGAAGAACTGTTTTTT. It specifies CASSDFGGPTEELFF.

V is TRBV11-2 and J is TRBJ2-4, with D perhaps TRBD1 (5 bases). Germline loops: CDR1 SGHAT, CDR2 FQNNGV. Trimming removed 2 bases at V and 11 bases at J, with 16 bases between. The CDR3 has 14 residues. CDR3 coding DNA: TGTGCCAGCAGCTTATGGGGCAACCGCAAGGTTCAGTACTTC. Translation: CASSLWGNRKVQYF.

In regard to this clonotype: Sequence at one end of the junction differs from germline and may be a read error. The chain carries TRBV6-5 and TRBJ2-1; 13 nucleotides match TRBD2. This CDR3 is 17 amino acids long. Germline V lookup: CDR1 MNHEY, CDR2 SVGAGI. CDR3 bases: TGTGCCAGCAACTTGGAGCAACCGGGACTAGCGGGAATTGAGCAGCTCTTC. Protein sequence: CASNLEQPGLAGIEQLF.

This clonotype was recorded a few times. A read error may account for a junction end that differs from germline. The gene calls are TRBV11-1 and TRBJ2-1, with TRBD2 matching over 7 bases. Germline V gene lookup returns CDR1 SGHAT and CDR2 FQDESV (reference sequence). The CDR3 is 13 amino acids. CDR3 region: CASGLGGDNEQFF. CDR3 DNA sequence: TGTGCCAGCGGCTTGGGAGGGGATAATGAGCAGTTCTTC.

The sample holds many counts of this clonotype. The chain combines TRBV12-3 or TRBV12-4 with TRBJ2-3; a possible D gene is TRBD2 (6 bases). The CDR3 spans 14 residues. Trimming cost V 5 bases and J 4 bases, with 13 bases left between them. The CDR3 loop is CASSAGGRADTQYF. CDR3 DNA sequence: TGTGCCAGCAGTGCCGGGGGTAGAGCAGATACGCAGTATTTT.

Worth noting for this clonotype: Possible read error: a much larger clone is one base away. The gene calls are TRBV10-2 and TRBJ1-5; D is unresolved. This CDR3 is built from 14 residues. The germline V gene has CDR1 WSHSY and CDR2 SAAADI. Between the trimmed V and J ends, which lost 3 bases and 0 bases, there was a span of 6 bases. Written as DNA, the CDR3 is TGCGCCAGCAGTGATACAGATAGCAATCAGCCCCAGCATTTT. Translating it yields CASSDTDSNQPQHF.